One and the same sample provided the 21 T cell receptor beta chains below, sequenced in a study of T cells in Graves' hyperthyroidism and ophthalmopathy (dated by TCRdb to the late 2010s). The library was produced with multiplex PCR. Sequencing relied on an Illumina HiSeq 2000. Amplification of TCR beta CDR3 regions was carried out from RNA transcripts. The first round of RT-PCR for the TCR CDR3 was performed with the HTBI primer set and the Qiagen OneStep RT-PCR kit. The raw public data were reprocessed by TCRdb itself: fastp quality trimming at Q25, MiXCR clonotype calling, in-frame beta chains only. Duplicate CDR3 protein sequences are folded into a single record with the most common DNA and genes. This sample lists about 360,000 distinct CDR3 sequences; over 10% were detected once. The leading ten clones occupy roughly 9.2% of the sample. The sequenced material came from blood. These receptors were collected from a woman between 18 and 29 years old with Graves' hyperthyroidism.

The rearrangement uses TRBV4-1 and TRBJ1-4; the D is unclear. The germline V and J ends were trimmed by 4 bases and 4 bases, with 10 bases remaining between them. Germline CDR1 and CDR2: MGHRA and YSYEKL. The CDR3 spans 14 residues. The CDR3 sequence: CASSPGPFNEKLFF. The CDR3 bases are TGCGCCAGCAGCCCTGGACCGTTTAATGAAAAACTGTTTTTT.

V usage is TRBV9 and J usage is TRBJ1-4; weak D call: TRBD1 (6 bases). The germline gives CDR1 SGDLS, CDR2 YYNGEE. The germline V and J ends were trimmed by 3 bases and 5 bases, with 11 bases remaining between them. The CDR3 spans 14 residues. The CDR3 reads CASSARGPNEKLFF. CDR3 in DNA: TGTGCCAGCAGCGCCCGGGGGCCGAATGAAAAACTGTTTTTT.

The sample holds many counts of this clonotype. The V gene is TRBV6-2 or TRBV6-3, the J gene TRBJ2-2; perhaps TRBD2 as D (6 bases). The CDR3 is 14 residues long. The ends were cut back, 5 bases at V and 7 bases at J, with 14 bases in the middle. CDR1 and CDR2 (germline): MNHEY, SVGEGT. The DNA for the CDR3 is TGTGCCAGCAGTATAGCCGGGGGTGACGGGGAGCTGTTTTTT. It translates to CASSIAGGDGELFF.

This clonotype has a count of ten or more. The chain links TRBV11-2 to TRBJ1-1; 8 positions agree with TRBD1. This CDR3 is built from 15 residues. CDR1 is SGHAT, CDR2 FQNNGV, per germline. V trimming: 2 bases; J trimming: 4 bases; junction bases outside the gene matches: 6. DNA for the CDR3: TGTGCCAGCAGCTTAAGGACAGGGCTGGGCACTGAAGCTTTCTTT. Encoded protein: CASSLRTGLGTEAFF.

V usage is TRBV18 and J usage is TRBJ2-1; D may be TRBD1 or TRBD2 (6 bases each). The CDR3 is made up of 18 amino acids. Trimming stripped 0 bases from V and 5 bases from J, with 20 bases between. Per germline, CDR1 KGHSH and CDR2 LQKENI. The CDR3 bases are TGTGCCAGCTCACCACCTGGTGGAGCGGGTGGGGGGCACAATGAGCAGTTCTTC. Protein product: CASSPPGGAGGGHNEQFF.

This clonotype appeared a few times. This may be a read error, as it is one base from a much larger clone. The conserved final phenylalanine or tryptophan is absent from the CDR3, which likely points to a read error. The chain couples TRBV6-1 to TRBJ1-5, with D possibly matching TRBD1 (5 bases). Germline V gene data show CDR1 as MNHNS and CDR2 as SASEGT. V lost 4 bases and J 4 bases, leaving 11 bases between the germline ends. This CDR3 has 14 amino acids. The CDR3 spells CASSGGRENQPQHS. CDR3 in DNA: TGTGCCAGCAGTGGGGGACGGGAAAATCAGCCCCAGCATTCT.

This clonotype showed up many times. The chain joins TRBV9 to TRBJ1-4; 10 nucleotides line up with TRBD1. The trim removed 0 bases at V and 7 bases at J, leaving 3 bases unmatched. Looked up from germline, CDR1 is SGDLS and CDR2 is YYNGEE. The CDR3 extends over 15 amino acids. The CDR3 nucleotides are TGTGCCAGCAGCGTAGGGACAGGGGGGAGTGAAAAACTGTTTTTT. As protein: CASSVGTGGSEKLFF.

This chain links TRBV19 with TRBJ1-5; D is unresolved. The V end lost 6 bases, the J end lost 1 base, and 13 bases lay between the germline ends. Germline V CDR1 and CDR2: LNHDA, SQIVND (reference sequence). This CDR3 is 15 amino acids long. CDR3 nucleotide sequence: TGTGCCAGTAGGAGGGAGGGTATGAGCAATCAGCCCCAGCATTTT. Amino acids: CASRREGMSNQPQHF.

This clonotype occurred many times. The germline gene is not matched at one end of the junction; a read error may be the cause. The genes are TRBV12-3 or TRBV12-4 and TRBJ1-1, with 8 nucleotides matching TRBD1. The CDR3 is made up of 14 amino acids. The CDR3: CASTLDRVKTEAFF. In nucleotides, the CDR3 is TGTGCCAGCACCCTGGACAGGGTGAAGACTGAAGCTTTCTTT.

This clonotype occurred a few times. The chain is built from TRBV19 and TRBJ2-5; D is uncertain. V dropped 6 bases and J dropped 4 bases, with 9 bases sitting between them. The CDR3 is made up of 12 amino acids. CDR1 is LNHDA, CDR2 SQIVND, per germline (reference sequence). The CDR3 is CASSGLPETQYF. The DNA of the CDR3 is TGTGCCAGTAGCGGGCTTCCAGAGACCCAGTACTTC.

This clonotype has at least ten counts. The J gene is TRBJ1-2, the V gene TRBV7-2; no firm D call. Trimming took 0 bases from V and 9 from J, leaving 8 bases between them. Germline V gives CDR1 SGHTA, CDR2 FQGNSA. CDR3 length equals 12 residues. The CDR3 reads CASSLAELSYTF. CDR3 DNA sequence: TGTGCCAGCAGCTTAGCAGAACTCAGCTACACCTTC.

This clonotype appeared a few times. A much larger clone sits a single nucleotide away, making a read error possible. The chain has TRBV30 and TRBJ1-2, with a tentative D call TRBD1 (5 bases). The CDR3 loop spans 13 amino acids. CDR1 is GTSNPN and CDR2 is SVGIG in the germline V gene (reference sequence). The CDR3 spells CAWSVLDSGGCTF. The CDR3, as DNA: TGTGCCTGGAGTGTACTCGACAGCGGTGGCTGCACCTTC. The complete variable domain, with remaining parts taken from reference TRBV30 and TRBJ1-2, reads SQTIHQWPATLVQPVGSPLSLECTVEGTSNPNLYWYRQAAGRGLQLLFYSVGIGQISSEVPQNLSASRPQDRQFILSSKKLLLSDSGFYLCAWSVLDSGGCTFGSGTRLTVV.

There are many counts of this clonotype. This chain joins TRBV28 and TRBJ2-3; 7 bases map to TRBD1. V lost 6 bases, J lost 3 bases, and 6 bases stayed unmatched. Germline V CDR1 and CDR2: MDHEN, SYDVKM. CDR3 length: 14 amino acids. This CDR3 is CASRPGTATDTQYF. The DNA of the CDR3 is TGTGCCAGCAGGCCCGGGACAGCTACAGATACGCAGTATTTT.

The gene calls are TRBV12-3 or TRBV12-4 and TRBJ1-1, with D possibly matching TRBD1 (5 bases). Trimming cost V 6 bases and J 4 bases, with 18 bases left between them. The CDR3 extends over 15 amino acids. CDR3 nucleotides: TGTGCCAGCAGCATCCAAGGGGAGAGGAGCACTGAAGCTTTCTTT. Its protein is CASSIQGERSTEAFF.

This clonotype came up a few times. The chain uses TRBV7-2 and TRBJ1-3; D gene uncertain. Germline V gives CDR1 SGHTA, CDR2 FQGNSA. There are 13 residues in the CDR3. V shed 4 bases and J shed 4 bases, with 8 bases lying between them. The CDR3 sequence: CASSSTAGNTIYF. The CDR3 region has the DNA TGTGCCAGCAGCTCCACCGCGGGAAACACCATATATTTT.

The table lists this clonotype with a few counts. V is TRBV4-1 and J is TRBJ2-7; tentatively, D is TRBD2 (6 bases). Germline values: CDR1 MGHRA, CDR2 YSYEKL. The CDR3 is made up of 14 amino acids. The germline V and J ends were trimmed by 4 bases and 3 bases, with 13 bases remaining between them. The DNA for the CDR3 is TGCGCCAGCAGCCCGCCTAGCGCAGACTACGAGCAGTACTTC. Protein product: CASSPPSADYEQYF.

This rearrangement joins TRBV6-2 or TRBV6-3 to TRBJ2-1; 8 bases match TRBD1. CDR1 and CDR2 (germline): MNHEY, SVGEGT. The CDR3 runs 15 residues. V shed 0 bases and J 9 bases; nucleotides not matched to a gene: 7. The CDR3 DNA reads TGTGCCAGCAGTTACTCGCGACAGGGGCTAACTGAGCAGTTCTTC. Its translation is CASSYSRQGLTEQFF.

This clonotype was recorded once. The V and J genes are TRBV6-2 or TRBV6-3 and TRBJ1-1; tentatively, D is TRBD1 (5 bases). The germline gives CDR1 MNHEY, CDR2 SVGEGT. This CDR3 is 13 amino acids long. V was pared by 7 bases and J by 4 bases, with 13 bases between. The DNA of the CDR3 is TGTGCCAGCAAGGGTACCGGGGGCACTGAAGCTTTCTTT. It translates to CASKGTGGTEAFF.

J is TRBJ2-2 and V is TRBV19; 7 bases are a match to TRBD1. The CDR3 covers 14 residues. Trimming cost V 7 bases and J 2 bases; bases outside gene matches: 4. Germline lookup yields CDR1 LNHDA and CDR2 SQIVND (reference sequence). CDR3 loop: CASTGQVNTGELFF. The CDR3 nucleotides read TGTGCCAGTACCGGACAGGTCAACACCGGGGAGCTGTTTTTT.

This chain's CDR3 is CASVESSSYNSPLHF. The CDR3 DNA sequence: TGTGCCAGTGTGGAGTCGAGCTCCTATAATTCACCCCTCCACTTT. The chain joins TRBV19 to TRBJ1-6; D ambiguous. This CDR3 comprises 15 residues. The V gene's germline CDR1 is LNHDA and CDR2 SQIVND (reference sequence). Trimming stripped 8 bases from V and 0 bases from J, with 11 bases between.

The genes are TRBV29-1 and TRBJ1-1; possibly TRBD1 for D (6 bases). Germline-derived CDR1 and CDR2 are SQVTM and ANQGSEA. The CDR3 covers 13 residues. Trimming pared 7 bases from V and 4 bases from J, leaving 16 bases between. CDR3 in amino acids: CSAKLQGSTEAFF. CDR3 nucleotide sequence: TGCAGCGCCAAACTACAGGGTTCCACTGAAGCTTTCTTT.